This TCR beta chain was retrieved from a study of regulatory T cells in long-lasting Graves disease. Across the whole study: Patients with persistent Graves' disease had over 5 years of antithyroid drugs and persistent TSH receptor antibodies.

The study, taken as a whole, reports: It is possible that accuracy was reduced by the small size of the sample.

This clonotype showed up many times. Its specificity is unknown. Time point reported: persistent/refractory GD, antithyroid drugs over 5 years with positive TRAb. Following extraction of RNA from PBMCs, that RNA was used to make the TCR library. Investigators prepared the TCR beta libraries by applying iRepertoire HTBI primers and Arm-PCR of CDR3 regions. Authors' data handling: From all samples, identification returned approximately 13 TRBJ and roughly 65 TRBV segments. MiXCR, applied by TCRdb to the multiplex PCR reads, yields one record per CDR3 protein. These V and J calls originate from TCRdb's pipeline instead of the authors' own analysis. The sample carries a few hundred thousand distinct CDR3 sequences, about a quarter recorded once. The CDR3 is 13 residues long. Germline CDR1 is SGHAT and CDR2 is FQNNGV. V gave up 6 bases and J gave up 1 base, with 9 bases separating them.

The receptor's source is a female donor with Graves disease. This sample comprised peripheral blood mononuclear cells (PBMCs), obtained when the disease was refractory, from a patient treated with antithyroid drugs. This rearrangement joins TRBV11-2 to TRBJ2-5; no clear D gene. The CDR3 region is CASSHPGQETQYF. CDR3 coding DNA: TGTGCCAGCAGTCACCCAGGCCAAGAGACCCAGTACTTC.